The 17 T cell receptor beta chains below come from one sample, sequenced in a study of cytomegalovirus exposure and HLA in healthy donors (dated by TCRdb to about 2017). Receptor libraries were prepared by the immunoSEQ multiplex PCR assay. The multiplex PCR relied on a mix of 60 forward primers for TCR Vbeta segments and 13 reverse primers for TCR Jbeta segments. TCRdb re-hosts the immuneACCESS table, in-frame sequences only. Its copies lack some clones; in the studies checked, an unresolved V gene accounts for under half of them, and the cause for the rest is not known. The sample table lists over 150,000 clones, about 76% of them with a count of one. 7.4% of the sample comes from the top ten. The sample taken for sequencing was PBMCs. Every receptor here comes from a male donor in good health and CMV-seropositive.

V is TRBV4-1 and J is TRBJ1-1; 9 bases are shared with TRBD1. The germline CDR1 and CDR2 sequences are MGHRA and YSYEKL. This CDR3 is 16 amino acids long. The V segment lost 4 bases and the J segment 11 bases; nucleotides outside the gene matches: 17. CDR3 sequence reads: CASSPVAQGARRTAFF. For the CDR3, the DNA is TGCGCCAGCAGCCCAGTCGCACAGGGGGCCAGGAGGACGGCTTTCTTT.

The chain's CDR3 is CASTLLPETEAFF. The CDR3 DNA reads TGTGCCAGTACCCTTCTCCCGGAGACTGAAGCTTTCTTT. V is TRBV19 and J is TRBJ1-1; no definite D call. V was cut by 7 bases and J by 5 bases, with 14 bases left in between. Germline-derived CDR1 and CDR2 are LNHDA and SQIVND (reference sequence). CDR3 length: 13 residues.

This sequence joins TRBV12-5 and TRBJ2-3; D may be TRBD2 (5 bases). CDR1 is LGHNT and CDR2 is FRNRAP in the germline V gene. V was clipped by 0 bases and J by 0 bases, with 16 bases between them. CDR3 length: 18 amino acids. CDR3 DNA sequence: TGTGCTAGTGGTTTGGTCCTTACTCTAGCTCTGAGCACAGATACGCAGTATTTT. Encoded protein: CASGLVLTLALSTDTQYF.

This chain joins TRBV25-1 and TRBJ1-6, with a tentative D call TRBD1 (6 bases). Between the trimmed V and J ends, which lost 3 bases and 9 bases, there was a span of 15 bases. The CDR3 loop spans 15 amino acids. From germline, CDR1 is MGHDK and CDR2 SYGVNS. CDR3 loop: CASSEGGRGSSPLHF. The DNA of the CDR3 is TGTGCCAGCAGTGAGGGCGGCAGGGGTAGTTCACCCCTCCACTTT.

The gene calls are TRBV30 and TRBJ2-7; 8 nucleotides agree with TRBD1. V lost 0 bases and J lost 5; bases outside the gene matches: 15. This CDR3 is 17 amino acids long. Germline V gene lookup returns CDR1 GTSNPN and CDR2 SVGIG (reference sequence). The CDR3 loop is CAWSVSRTFRTGNEQYF. The CDR3 DNA reads as TGTGCCTGGAGTGTTTCCCGCACATTTCGGACAGGGAACGAGCAGTACTTC.

This sequence joins TRBV7-8 and TRBJ2-7, with D possibly matching TRBD1 (5 bases). The length of the CDR3 is 13 residues. CDR1 and CDR2 (germline): SGHVS, FQNEAQ. Trimming removed 6 bases from V and 0 bases from J, with 9 bases in between. CDR3 bases: TGTGCCAGCAGGACAGTATACTCCTACGAGCAGTACTTC. Its translation: CASRTVYSYEQYF.

J is TRBJ2-5 and V is TRBV9; D gene ambiguous. This CDR3 spans 13 amino acids. Germline V gene sequence: CDR1 SGDLS, CDR2 YYNGEE. Trimming took 0 bases from V and 9 from J, leaving 12 bases between them. The CDR3 DNA follows: TGTGCCAGCAGCGTAGCCGCAGCGAGGCCCCAGTACTTC. Amino acids: CASSVAAARPQYF.

The V gene is TRBV25-1, the J gene TRBJ2-1; TRBD2 agrees at 11 bases. Germline V lookup: CDR1 MGHDK, CDR2 SYGVNS. V lost 2 bases to trimming and J lost 5 bases; unmatched junction nucleotides: 5. The CDR3 is 16 residues long. CDR3 nucleotides: TGTGCCAGCAGTGAACTAGCGGGGGGCATTCACAATGAGCAGTTCTTC. Protein product: CASSELAGGIHNEQFF.

This clone was counted a few times. The rearrangement links TRBV6-6 to TRBJ1-3; unclear D gene. The germline V gene has CDR1 MNHNY and CDR2 SVGAGI (reference sequence). V was trimmed by 6 bases and J by 0 bases, leaving 6 bases between them. The CDR3 spans 13 residues. CDR3 amino acids: CASRFYSGNTIYF. In nucleotides, the CDR3 is TGTGCCAGCAGGTTTTACTCTGGAAACACCATATATTTT.

The chain carries TRBV9 and TRBJ1-6, with a tentative D call TRBD1 (6 bases). Germline V gene sequence: CDR1 SGDLS, CDR2 YYNGEE. This CDR3 has 15 amino acids. The V end lost 4 bases, the J end lost 8 bases, and 16 bases lay between the germline ends. The CDR3 DNA sequence: TGTGCCAGCAGCTTAACAGGGTCGAGGGATTCACCCCTCCACTTT. Its protein product is CASSLTGSRDSPLHF.

This clone was counted once. The J gene is TRBJ2-7, the V gene TRBV7-2; 9 bases map to TRBD1. Germline assignment: CDR1 SGHTA and CDR2 FQGNSA. Unmatched junction bases numbered 4, after V lost 4 bases and J lost 3 bases. The CDR3 consists of 14 residues. The chain's CDR3 is CASSSTGGFYEQYF. The CDR3 region has the DNA TGTGCCAGCAGCTCAACAGGGGGCTTCTACGAGCAGTACTTC.

The genes are TRBV27 and TRBJ2-7; D not resolved. The CDR3 loop spans 13 amino acids. Deletions cut 4 bases from V and 0 bases from J, with 7 bases between. CDR1 is MNHEY and CDR2 is SMNVEV in the germline V gene (reference sequence). CDR3 DNA: TGTGCCAGCAGTTCCCTATACTCCTACGAGCAGTACTTC. This translates into CASSSLYSYEQYF.

The rearrangement links TRBV11-2 to TRBJ1-6, with 11 bases fitting TRBD1. V lost 4 bases and J lost 2; bases outside the gene matches: 7. Germline V gene sequence: CDR1 SGHAT, CDR2 FQNNGV. The CDR3 runs to 18 residues. In DNA form, the CDR3 reads TGTGCCAGCAGCTCTGGACAGGGGGCCGGCACCTATAATTCACCCCTCCACTTT. This encodes CASSSGQGAGTYNSPLHF.

As DNA, the CDR3 is TGTGCCACCAGCAGAGCCAGCGGGGGCTCCTACAATGAGCAGTTCTTC. Its translation: CATSRASGGSYNEQFF. The chain employs TRBV15 and TRBJ2-1, with 8 bases aligning to TRBD2. This CDR3 has 16 residues. Germline trimming cut 1 base from V and 0 bases from J; bases unmatched to any gene: 2. CDR1 and CDR2 from the germline V gene are LNHNV and YYDKDF (reference sequence).

The chain recombines TRBV7-3 with TRBJ2-3; TRBD2 agrees at 8 bases. V was clipped by 3 bases and J by 6 bases; unmatched bases: 5. This CDR3 spans 14 amino acids. Germline CDR1 and CDR2: SGHTA and FQGTGA. In DNA form, the CDR3 reads TGTGCCAGCAGCTTCCGGGGGGGCCTGGATACGCAGTATTTT. It yields the protein CASSFRGGLDTQYF.

This clone was seen just once. The V call is TRBV6-5, the J call TRBJ2-1; no clear D. This CDR3 has 13 amino acids. Germline CDR1 MNHEY, CDR2 SVGAGI. Trimming cost V 0 bases and J 5 bases, with 5 bases left between them. The CDR3 here is CASSYSRDNEQFF. Here the CDR3 DNA reads TGTGCCAGCAGTTACTCGAGAGACAATGAGCAGTTCTTC.

V gene TRBV7-2 combines with J gene TRBJ2-7, with 9 bases aligning to TRBD1. V lost 8 bases to trimming and J lost 6 bases; unmatched junction nucleotides: 8. The CDR3 has 13 residues. Per germline, CDR1 SGHTA and CDR2 FQGNSA. The DNA of the CDR3 is TGTGCCAGCGTGCCGGGACAGGGTGTCGAGCAGTACTTC. Its translation: CASVPGQGVEQYF. Looking up the rest from reference TRBV7-2 and TRBJ2-7 gives the full variable domain: GAGVSQSPSNKVTEKGKDVELRCDPISGHTALYWYRQSLGQGLEFLIYFQGNSAPDKSGLPSDRFSAERTGGSVSTLTIQRTQQEDSAVYLCASVPGQGVEQYFGPGTRLTVT.